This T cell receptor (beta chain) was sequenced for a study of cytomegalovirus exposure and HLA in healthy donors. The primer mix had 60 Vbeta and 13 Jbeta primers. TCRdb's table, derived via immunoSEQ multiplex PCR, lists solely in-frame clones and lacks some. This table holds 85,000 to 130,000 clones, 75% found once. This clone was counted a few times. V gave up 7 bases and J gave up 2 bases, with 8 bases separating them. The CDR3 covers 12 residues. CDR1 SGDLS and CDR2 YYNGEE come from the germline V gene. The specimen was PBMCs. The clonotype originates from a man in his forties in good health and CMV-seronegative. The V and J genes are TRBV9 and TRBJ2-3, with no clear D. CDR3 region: CASSIPTDTQYF. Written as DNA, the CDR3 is TGTGCCAGCTCCATTCCCACAGATACGCAGTATTTT. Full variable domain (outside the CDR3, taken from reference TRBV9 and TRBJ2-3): DSGVTQTPKHLITATGQRVTLRCSPRSGDLSVYWYQQSLDQGLQFLIQYYNGEERAKGNILERFSAQQFPDLHSELNLSSLELGDSALYFCASSIPTDTQYFGPGTRLTVL.